Listed here are 13 T cell receptor beta chains from one sample, sequenced in a study of blood T cell repertoires in COVID-19. Clones were read by immunoSEQ multiplex PCR, and TCRdb kept only the in-frame ones, dropping some. The sample lists fewer than 350,000 clones; 80% to 95% were seen once. The sequencing input was peripheral blood. Receptors were obtained from a woman aged 30 to 39 with COVID-19, enrolled during active disease.

This clone came up once. The J gene is TRBJ1-2, the V gene TRBV7-9; TRBD1 agrees at 12 bases. This CDR3 is built from 16 residues. J lost 3 bases, V lost 5 bases, and 7 bases had no gene match. The germline gives CDR1 SEHNR, CDR2 FQNEAQ (reference sequence). The DNA of the CDR3 is TGTGCCAGCAGCCAGGGACAGGGGGCCGTTGACTATGGCTACACCTTC. The encoded protein is CASSQGQGAVDYGYTF.

The chain combines TRBV7-9 with TRBJ2-1; 13 bases are shared with TRBD2. This CDR3 has 17 amino acids. V lost 4 bases, J lost 7 bases, and 10 bases stayed unmatched. CDR1 and CDR2 from the germline V gene are SEHNR and FQNEAQ (reference sequence). The CDR3: CASSSRLAGGPRNEQFF. The CDR3 nucleotides are TGTGCCAGCAGCTCCAGACTAGCGGGAGGCCCTCGGAATGAGCAGTTCTTC.

The chain links TRBV19 to TRBJ1-5; the D gene is possibly TRBD1 (6 bases). CDR3 length equals 13 residues. Trimming stripped 4 bases from V and 5 bases from J, with 9 bases between. Germline CDR1 is LNHDA and CDR2 is SQIVND (reference sequence). This CDR3 is CASSTHRDQPQHF. CDR3 coding DNA: TGTGCCAGTAGTACCCACAGGGATCAGCCCCAGCATTTT.

The chain has TRBV10-3 and TRBJ2-7; possibly TRBD2 for D (5 bases). The germline V gene encodes CDR1 ENHRY and CDR2 SYGVKD. CDR3 length: 14 residues. V lost 0 bases, J lost 1 base, and 7 bases lay in between. This CDR3 is CAISESGESYEQYF. The CDR3 region has the DNA TGTGCCATCAGTGAGTCTGGGGAGTCCTACGAGCAGTACTTC.

The CDR3 reads CAWRGLAKNIQYF. The CDR3 DNA reads as TGTGCCTGGAGGGGACTAGCCAAAAACATTCAGTACTTC. The J gene is TRBJ2-4, the V gene TRBV30; D may be TRBD2 (6 bases). The CDR3 runs 13 residues. The germline CDR1 and CDR2 sequences are GTSNPN and SVGIG (reference sequence). Trimming left V 3 bases short and J 0 bases short, with 6 bases between.

Concerning this clone: The sample holds other DNA sequences that translate to the same CDR3. This sequence joins TRBV19 and TRBJ2-7; D perhaps matches TRBD1 (6 bases). With 3 bases removed from V and 2 bases from J, the gap between germline ends came to 14 bases. Germline-derived CDR1 and CDR2 are LNHDA and SQIVND (reference sequence). The CDR3 loop spans 15 amino acids. The CDR3 DNA follows: TGTGCCAGTAGTATTTCCGGTCAGGGGACCTACGAGCAGTACTTC. Its translation is CASSISGQGTYEQYF.

The chain joins TRBV5-4 to TRBJ2-7, with a weak D call TRBD1 (6 bases). Germline lookup yields CDR1 SGHNT and CDR2 YYREEE (reference sequence). The length of the CDR3 is 14 residues. V was clipped by 4 bases and J by 3 bases, with 14 bases between them. In DNA form, the CDR3 reads TGTGCCAGCAGCCTCTCAGGGACAATCTACGAGCAGTACTTC. It is translated as CASSLSGTIYEQYF. The complete variable domain, with remaining parts taken from reference TRBV5-4 and TRBJ2-7, reads ETGVTQSPTHLIKTRGQQVTLRCSSQSGHNTVSWYQQALGQGPQFIFQYYREEENGRGNFPPRFSGLQFPNYSSELNVNALELDDSALYLCASSLSGTIYEQYFGPGTRLTVT.

The chain uses TRBV11-3 and TRBJ2-1; the D gene is possibly TRBD1 (6 bases). Trimming took off 0 bases at V and 8 bases at J, with 14 bases between the two ends. The CDR3 runs 15 residues. The V gene's germline CDR1 is SGHNT and CDR2 YENEEA. Here the CDR3 reads CASSLDAHRADEQFF. The CDR3 bases are TGTGCCAGCAGCTTAGACGCTCACAGGGCGGATGAGCAGTTCTTC.

The chain is built from TRBV7-9 and TRBJ1-4; 7 nucleotides align to TRBD1. Germline-derived CDR1 and CDR2 are SEHNR and FQNEAQ (reference sequence). There are 14 residues in the CDR3. V shed 1 base and J 7 bases; nucleotides not matched to a gene: 3. This chain's CDR3 is CASSLGGQFEKLFF. As DNA, the CDR3 is TGTGCCAGCAGCTTAGGGGGACAGTTTGAAAAACTGTTTTTT. Full variable domain (missing parts from reference TRBV7-9 and TRBJ1-4): DTGVSQNPRHKITKRGQNVTFRCDPISEHNRLYWYRQTLGQGPEFLTYFQNEAQLEKSRLLSDRFSAERPKGSFSTLEIQRTEQGDSAMYLCASSLGGQFEKLFFGSGTQLSVL.

The chain has TRBV5-1 and TRBJ2-7; no definite D call. The CDR3 has 14 amino acids. Trimming removed 1 base from V and 2 bases from J, with 10 bases in between. The germline V gene has CDR1 SGHRS and CDR2 YFSETQ. CDR3 in amino acids: CASSLYLSPYEQYF. The CDR3 coding sequence is TGCGCCAGCAGCTTGTACTTGTCGCCCTACGAGCAGTACTTC.

The chain has TRBV28 and TRBJ1-1, with TRBD1 identical over 8 bases. Looked up from germline, CDR1 is MDHEN and CDR2 is SYDVKM. CDR3 length: 12 amino acids. The V gene end was trimmed by 5 bases and the J gene end by 8 bases; junction bases not matched to a gene: 4. For the CDR3, the DNA is TGTGCCAGCAGTCCCGGACAGGGAGAAGCTTTCTTT. Protein sequence: CASSPGQGEAFF.

The genes are TRBV24-1 and TRBJ2-2, with 8 bases that match TRBD1. The germline V gene encodes CDR1 KGHDR and CDR2 SFDVKD. CDR3 length: 17 residues. V gave up 4 bases and J gave up 1 base; unmatched junction bases: 7. The CDR3 DNA is TGTGCCACCAGTGACTCCCCGGGACAGGAGAACACCGGGGAGCTGTTTTTT. Its translation: CATSDSPGQENTGELFF.

The rearrangement uses TRBV9 and TRBJ2-7; TRBD2 matches 9 bases. The CDR3 length is 14 residues. V dropped 4 bases and J dropped 5; count of bases not matched to a gene: 7. Per the germline V gene, CDR1 is SGDLS and CDR2 is YYNGEE. CDR3 sequence: CASSLSGSTDEQYF. The CDR3 coding sequence is TGTGCCAGCAGCCTTAGCGGGAGTACGGACGAGCAGTACTTC.